Listed below are T cell receptor beta chains from one sample, sequenced in a study of OX40 agonist ivuxolimab in advanced cancers. Sequenced by immunoSEQ multiplex PCR; TCRdb stores in-frame clones only, minus some. The repertoire consists of about 40,000 clones, with roughly 78% occurring once and the leading ten covering under 2%. The sequenced sample was CD4+ or CD8+ T cells sorted from blood, obtained in a trial of the OX40 agonist ivuxolimab. These receptor sequences come from an adult with an advanced solid tumor such as melanoma, head and neck, liver or kidney cancer. Each CDR3 is given with its conserved first and last residue. D genes are given only for firm matches. The listing skips clone size in some rows; elsewhere it reads once, few, many or a size class.

d_call,clone_size,j_call,v_call,cdr3_aa,cdr3_nt
NA,NA,TRBJ1-1,TRBV28,CASSTQGSEAFF,TGTGCCAGCAGTACTCAGGGTTCTGAAGCTTTCTTT
NA,NA,TRBJ2-1,TRBV30,CAWSEGYSYNEQFF,TGTGCCTGGAGCGAAGGTTACTCCTACAATGAGCAGTTCTTC
TRBD2,NA,TRBJ2-2,TRBV6-5,CASLAGSLNTGELFF,TGTGCCAGCCTAGCGGGATCTTTGAACACCGGGGAGCTGTTTTTT
NA,NA,TRBJ2-3,TRBV25-1,CASSRSRASTDTQYF,TGTGCCAGCAGTCGGAGTCGGGCTAGCACAGATACGCAGTATTTT
NA,NA,TRBJ1-2,TRBV2,CASSEGQVYGYTF,TGTGCCAGCAGTGAAGGGCAGGTCTATGGCTACACCTTC
NA,NA,TRBJ2-7,TRBV2,CASSAPQTLKQYF,TGTGCCAGCAGTGCACCACAGACACTGAAGCAGTACTTC
NA,once,TRBJ2-2,TRBV6-6,CASTIAGANTGELFF,TGTGCCAGCACCATAGCCGGGGCGAACACCGGGGAGCTGTTTTTT
TRBD1,NA,TRBJ2-2,TRBV6-1,CASKGQTNTGELFF,TGTGCCAGCAAGGGACAGACGAACACCGGGGAGCTGTTTTTT
NA,NA,TRBJ2-3,TRBV29-1,CSVADEPTQYF,TGCAGCGTTGCCGATGAACCTACGCAGTATTTT
TRBD2,NA,TRBJ2-7,TRBV10-1,CASSGTSVYEQYF,TGCGCCAGCAGCGGGACTAGCGTCTACGAGCAGTACTTC
NA,NA,TRBJ1-2,TRBV6-1,CASMVAAWGYTF,TGTGCCAGCATGGTGGCGGCCTGGGGCTACACCTTC
NA,NA,TRBJ1-3,TRBV18,CASSPQGLGTGNTIYF,TGTGCCAGCTCACCACAAGGTCTGGGAACTGGAAACACCATATATTTT
NA,once,TRBJ2-1,TRBV7-7,CASSLGRGSYNEQFF,TGTGCTAGCAGCTTAGGGCGAGGCTCCTACAATGAGCAGTTCTTC
NA,NA,TRBJ2-7,TRBV7-8,CASSPRVGAGLYEQYF,TGTGCCAGCAGCCCAAGGGTGGGCGCAGGGCTCTACGAGCAGTACTTC
NA,NA,TRBJ1-1,TRBV19,CASSILARPNEAFF,TGTGCCAGTAGTATTCTGGCACGCCCTAATGAAGCTTTCTTT
NA,once,TRBJ2-7,TRBV28,CASSLSRSNEQYF,TGTGCCAGCAGTTTATCCCGAAGCAACGAGCAGTACTTC
TRBD2,NA,TRBJ2-5,TRBV7-6,CATTEGLAGAKQETQYF,TGTGCCACTACTGAGGGACTAGCGGGCGCCAAACAAGAGACCCAGTACTTC
TRBD2,NA,TRBJ2-1,TRBV10-3,CAITAGTSFYDEQFF,TGTGCCATCACGGCTGGGACTAGTTTCTACGATGAGCAGTTCTTC
TRBD1,NA,TRBJ2-7,TRBV5-1,CASSQTGGAYYEQYF,TGCGCCAGCAGCCAAACAGGGGGCGCATACTACGAGCAGTACTTC
TRBD1,few,TRBJ1-1,TRBV6-1,CASSEAQGLGRGSEAFF,TGTGCCAGCAGTGAAGCGCAGGGGTTGGGCAGGGGGTCTGAAGCTTTCTTT
NA,NA,TRBJ1-5,TRBV29-1,CSVVSGSNQPQHF,TGCAGCGTTGTCTCGGGGAGCAATCAGCCCCAGCATTTT
NA,NA,TRBJ1-5,TRBV6-1,CASSEMGNQPQHF,TGTGCCAGCAGTGAAATGGGCAATCAGCCCCAGCATTTT
NA,few,TRBJ2-1,TRBV6-5,CASSPNPGRYNEQFF,TGTGCCAGCAGTCCTAACCCGGGGAGATACAATGAGCAGTTCTTC
NA,NA,TRBJ2-2,TRBV7-2,CASSLGGTNTGELFF,TGTGCCAGCAGCTTAGGCGGGACCAACACCGGGGAGCTGTTTTTT
NA,NA,TRBJ2-6,TRBV9,CASSVRQFSGANVLTF,TGTGCCAGCAGCGTTCGACAGTTCTCTGGGGCCAACGTCCTGACTTTC
NA,NA,TRBJ2-4,TRBV6-1,CASSERRGNIQYF,TGTGCCAGCAGTGAAAGGCGGGGAAACATTCAGTACTTC
NA,NA,TRBJ1-6,TRBV7-6,CASSRRGRSSYNSPLHF,TGTGCCAGCAGCCGCAGGGGACGGAGCTCCTATAATTCACCCCTCCACTTT
TRBD1,NA,TRBJ2-7,TRBV19,CASSISGQGGGEQYF,TGTGCCAGTAGTATAAGCGGACAGGGAGGTGGCGAGCAGTACTTC
NA,NA,TRBJ2-1,TRBV5-4,CASSRSSRRASSYNEQFF,TGTGCCAGCAGCCGATCATCTAGACGGGCCAGCTCCTACAATGAGCAGTTCTTC
TRBD1,NA,TRBJ1-2,TRBV28,CATSSPSNRGSGYTF,TGTGCCACAAGCAGTCCGTCGAACAGGGGTTCTGGCTACACCTTC
NA,medium-sized,TRBJ2-2,TRBV10-1,CASSESIGRRSTGELFF,TGCGCCAGCAGTGAGTCGATCGGCAGAAGAAGCACCGGGGAGCTGTTTTTT
NA,NA,TRBJ1-3,TRBV11-2,CASSLGGTRSPRASDTIYF,TGTGCCAGCAGCTTAGGTGGGACCCGGTCCCCCCGGGCGTCGGACACCATATATTTT
NA,NA,TRBJ2-6,TRBV30,CAWTSGISGANVLTF,TGTGCCTGGACTTCAGGAATCTCTGGGGCCAACGTCCTGACTTTC
NA,NA,TRBJ2-1,TRBV6-4,CASSLEASSYNEQFF,TGTGCCAGCAGTTTAGAGGCGAGCTCCTACAATGAGCAGTTCTTC
NA,NA,TRBJ1-6,TRBV5-6,CASSLRWGGTIKGSPLHF,TGTGCCAGCAGCTTGAGGTGGGGGGGGACGATCAAGGGTTCACCCCTCCACTTT
TRBD1,NA,TRBJ1-5,TRBV28,CASSLVRGPKGPNQPQHF,TGTGCCAGCAGTTTAGTCAGGGGGCCTAAGGGACCTAATCAGCCCCAGCATTTT
TRBD1,NA,TRBJ2-4,TRBV5-1,CASSLEGTGGVIQYF,TGCGCCAGCAGCTTGGAAGGGACAGGGGGCGTCATTCAGTACTTC
TRBD2,NA,TRBJ2-1,TRBV18,CASSPLAGVNEQFF,TGTGCCAGCTCACCACTAGCGGGAGTTAATGAGCAGTTCTTC
NA,NA,TRBJ2-6,TRBV7-9,CASSFLHPLSSGANVLTF,TGTGCCAGCAGCTTTCTCCACCCTCTGTCGTCTGGGGCCAACGTCCTGACTTTC
NA,NA,TRBJ1-5,TRBV6-1,CASSEGDQPQHF,TGTGCCAGCAGCGAAGGGGATCAGCCCCAGCATTTT